This TCR beta chain was captured by sequencing in a study of Ad26.COV2.S vaccination and SARS-CoV-2 variants. About the study: Once or twice, 56 days apart, Ad26.COV2.S was delivered intramuscularly. Broader study findings: Substantial breadth was reported for post-vaccination spike-specific CD8+ and CD4+ T cells. Quantification of TCR breadth and depth may have yielded underestimates of total T cell responses.

The treatment denotes: roughly 18 received Ad26.COV2.S at low or high dose, single or two shots; about 5 received placebo; per-sample allocation not given. Repertoires come from day 63 after the first vaccine or placebo injection. Produced via immunoSEQ multiplex PCR; TCRdb's table is partial and in-frame only. Among approximately 480,000 clones listed, around 85% were seen once. In regard to this clone: No antigen is known for it.

Trimming removed 0 bases at V and 8 bases at J, with 10 bases between. CDR3 length equals 14 residues. CDR1 and CDR2 from the germline V gene are SGHAT and FQNNGV. The sequence was obtained from a person aged 18-60 years who received the Ad26.COV2.S COVID-19 vaccine or a placebo. The V call is TRBV11-2, the J call TRBJ2-2, with no clear D. The sequenced sample was peripheral blood, obtained in a trial of Ad26.COV2.S vaccine versus placebo. CDR3 protein: CASSLDGQRGELFF. In DNA, the CDR3 is TGTGCCAGCAGCTTAGATGGCCAGCGTGGGGAGCTGTTTTTT.